These 30 T cell receptor beta chains came from one sample sequenced in a study of T cells after posttransplantation cyclophosphamide. Sampled 1 year posttransplant, controls received myeloablative marrow transplants, methotrexate and a calcineurin inhibitor. Assay: immunoSEQ multiplex PCR; the TCRdb copy retains only in-frame clones and omits some. The sample has around 16,000 clones; 84% are singletons. The specimen comprised PBMCs, sampled more than 350 days after allogeneic stem cell transplant with calcineurin inhibitor and methotrexate. These receptors were obtained from a young adult male patient who received an allogeneic stem cell transplant from a related donor, was CMV-positive, and had no GVHD. A subset of T cells may come from the graft donor.

The chain uses TRBV14 and TRBJ1-4, with 10 positions matching TRBD1. The CDR3 spans 16 residues. The V gene's germline CDR1 is SGHDN and CDR2 FVKESK. Trimming cost V 4 bases and J 8 bases; bases outside gene matches: 10. As DNA, the CDR3 is TGTGCCAGCAGCCCAGTGACAGGGGGCGGAAGGGAAAAACTGTTTTTT. Its translation: CASSPVTGGGREKLFF.

The chain recombines TRBV29-1 with TRBJ2-3, with a possible D match to TRBD2 (5 bases). The V gene lost 6 bases and the J gene lost 3 bases, with 13 bases spanning the gap. There are 13 residues in the CDR3. Germline CDR1 and CDR2: SQVTM and ANQGSEA. CDR3 DNA sequence: TGCAGCGTCGCGGCCGGGAAAACAGATACGCAGTATTTT. Translation: CSVAAGKTDTQYF.

This chain connects TRBV5-6 to TRBJ2-7, with a tentative D call TRBD1 (5 bases). Germline-derived CDR1 and CDR2 are SGHDT and YYEEEE. V lost 0 bases and J 2 bases, leaving 15 bases between the germline ends. The CDR3 has 16 residues. CDR3 nucleotide sequence: TGTGCCAGCAGCTTGGTTGGGAAACAGGTAACCTACGAGCAGTACTTC. Its protein product is CASSLVGKQVTYEQYF.

The rearrangement joins TRBV27 to TRBJ2-1; TRBD2 matches at 8 bases. Germline loops: CDR1 MNHEY, CDR2 SMNVEV (reference sequence). The CDR3 sequence is 14 residues long. V was clipped by 2 bases and J by 9 bases; unmatched bases: 6. The CDR3 loop is CASSLTSGASEQFF. Here the CDR3 DNA reads TGTGCCAGCAGTTTAACTAGCGGCGCGAGTGAGCAGTTCTTC.

The chain links TRBV19 to TRBJ2-5; the match to TRBD1 covers 10 bases. CDR3 length: 14 residues. CDR1 and CDR2 from the germline V gene are LNHDA and SQIVND (reference sequence). V lost 5 bases, J lost 4 bases, and 4 bases stayed unmatched. CDR3 coding DNA: TGTGCCAGTAGTGAACGGACAGGGGGAGAGACCCAGTACTTC. It specifies CASSERTGGETQYF.

The V and J genes are TRBV6-5 and TRBJ1-1; the D gene is possibly TRBD1 (5 bases). Trimming cost V 8 bases and J 4 bases, with 14 bases left between them. This CDR3 spans 13 amino acids. Germline values: CDR1 MNHEY, CDR2 SVGAGI. CDR3 DNA: TGTGCCAGCCGTCGACAGTCCCGCACTGAAGCTTTCTTT. This gives the protein CASRRQSRTEAFF.

V and J are TRBV2 and TRBJ1-3, with D possibly being TRBD1 (5 bases). There are 14 residues in the CDR3. Germline V gene sequence: CDR1 SNHLY, CDR2 FYNNEI. Trimming took 6 bases from V and 1 from J, leaving 10 bases between them. CDR3 protein: CASSLTDSGNTIYF. The CDR3 DNA reads TGTGCCAGCAGCCTGACAGATTCTGGAAACACCATATATTTT.

Remarks on this clone: One end of the junction varies from germline; a read error may be responsible. The J gene is TRBJ2-3, the V gene TRBV18; possibly TRBD2 for D (6 bases). Germline-derived CDR1 and CDR2 are KGHSH and LQKENI. This CDR3 has 15 amino acids. CDR3 amino acids: CASPPAGKGTDTQYF. CDR3 sequence (DNA): TGTGCCAGCCCACCGGCGGGAAAGGGAACAGATACGCAGTATTTT.

In this sample, this clone turned up once. The rearrangement uses TRBV28 and TRBJ2-1, with 10 bases aligning to TRBD2. CDR1 is MDHEN and CDR2 is SYDVKM in the germline V gene. J gave up 9 bases and V 2 bases, and 13 bases lay outside the gene matches. CDR3 size: 17 residues. CDR3 bases: TGTGCCAGCAGTTTACTTCGGGCTAGCGGGAGTCGGAGTGAGCAGTTCTTC. This gives the protein CASSLLRASGSRSEQFF.

The count of this clone is one. This chain uses TRBV9 with TRBJ1-3, with D tentatively TRBD1 (6 bases). Trimming took 0 bases from V and 4 from J, leaving 14 bases between them. This CDR3 is built from 16 residues. Per germline, CDR1 SGDLS and CDR2 YYNGEE. The CDR3 sequence is CASSVGLGARGNTIYF. The DNA for the CDR3 is TGTGCCAGCAGCGTAGGTCTGGGGGCGAGGGGAAACACCATATATTTT. The whole variable domain, filled in from reference TRBV9 and TRBJ1-3, reads DSGVTQTPKHLITATGQRVTLRCSPRSGDLSVYWYQQSLDQGLQFLIQYYNGEERAKGNILERFSAQQFPDLHSELNLSSLELGDSALYFCASSVGLGARGNTIYFGEGSWLTVV.

This rearrangement joins TRBV28 to TRBJ1-5, with a weak D call TRBD1 (5 bases). Trimming left V 5 bases short and J 2 bases short, with 13 bases between. The germline V gene encodes CDR1 MDHEN and CDR2 SYDVKM. The CDR3 runs to 15 residues. CDR3 in amino acids: CASSGASLGNQPQHF. The CDR3 DNA follows: TGTGCCAGCAGTGGGGCCTCCCTGGGCAATCAGCCCCAGCATTTT.

The V call is TRBV9, the J call TRBJ2-3; a weak D match, TRBD2 (6 bases). Trimming removed 3 bases from V and 6 bases from J, with 8 bases in between. CDR1 SGDLS and CDR2 YYNGEE come from the germline V gene. The length of the CDR3 is 12 residues. CDR3 amino acids: CASSDLADTQYF. CDR3 sequence (DNA): TGTGCCAGCAGCGATCTAGCGGATACGCAGTATTTT.

J is TRBJ2-3 and V is TRBV6-5; possibly TRBD2 for D (6 bases). V lost 2 bases and J lost 5, with 14 bases in between. This CDR3 region has 15 residues. Germline assignment: CDR1 MNHEY and CDR2 SVGAGI. CDR3 sequence: CASSYVAGKVDTQYF. Here the CDR3 DNA reads TGTGCCAGCAGTTACGTCGCGGGAAAGGTAGATACGCAGTATTTT.

This clone has only one observation. The chain links TRBV28 to TRBJ2-4, with 7 bases aligning to TRBD1. Germline V lookup: CDR1 MDHEN, CDR2 SYDVKM. CDR3 length: 21 residues. V shed 4 bases, J shed 1 base, and the junction held 22 bases outside the gene matches. In DNA, the CDR3 is TGTGCCAGCAGTTCGTATTATCGGGACAGCCTCCGGGCGTCCGCCAAAAACATTCAGTACTTC. Amino acids: CASSSYYRDSLRASAKNIQYF. Supplemented by reference TRBV28 and TRBJ2-4, the full variable domain reads DVKVTQSSRYLVKRTGEKVFLECVQDMDHENMFWYRQDPGLGLRLIYFSYDVKMKEKGDIPEGYSVSREKKERFSLILESASTNQTSMYLCASSSYYRDSLRASAKNIQYFGAGTRLSVL.

In DNA form, the CDR3 reads TGTGCCAGCAGCCACGGACAGGGGGCAGTCCAAGAGACCCAGTACTTC. The encoded protein is CASSHGQGAVQETQYF. The chain is built from TRBV7-9 and TRBJ2-5; 11 nucleotides match TRBD1. Per the germline V gene, CDR1 is SEHNR and CDR2 is FQNEAQ (reference sequence). Trimming took 5 bases from V and 1 from J; bases not matched to a gene: 6. The CDR3 has 16 residues.

This clone appeared a single time. The chain has TRBV4-1 and TRBJ2-2, with 8 nucleotides matching TRBD2. There are 17 residues in the CDR3. Per the germline V gene, CDR1 is MGHRA and CDR2 is YSYEKL. The trim removed 3 bases at V and 5 bases at J, leaving 11 bases unmatched. The CDR3 sequence is CASSHPGSGGPTGELFF. The DNA for the CDR3 is TGCGCCAGCAGCCACCCCGGTTCGGGAGGGCCTACCGGGGAGCTGTTTTTT.

This chain links TRBV9 with TRBJ2-1; perhaps TRBD2 as D (5 bases). Germline V gene data show CDR1 as SGDLS and CDR2 as YYNGEE. This CDR3 comprises 18 residues. V was shortened by 0 bases and J by 9 bases, with 25 bases between the two germline ends. CDR3 bases: TGTGCCAGCAGCGTAGTAGCCCTACTAGGGATCTCTCACAGTGAGCAGTTCTTC. Translated, it gives CASSVVALLGISHSEQFF.

The genes are TRBV4-3 and TRBJ2-1; 14 nucleotides align to TRBD2. The germline V gene encodes CDR1 LGHNA and CDR2 YSLEER. This CDR3 comprises 15 residues. The V segment lost 3 bases and the J segment 6 bases; nucleotides outside the gene matches: 1. This CDR3 reads CASSQGTSGSNEQFF. The DNA of the CDR3 is TGCGCCAGCAGCCAGGGGACTAGCGGGAGCAATGAGCAGTTCTTC.

This rearrangement joins TRBV4-3 to TRBJ2-7; a weak D match, TRBD1 (5 bases). Looked up from germline, CDR1 is LGHNA and CDR2 is YSLEER. Deletions cut 4 bases from V and 0 bases from J, with 16 bases between. This CDR3 is built from 16 residues. CDR3: CASSPDHWGSSYEQYF. As DNA, the CDR3 is TGCGCCAGCAGCCCCGACCATTGGGGCAGCTCCTACGAGCAGTACTTC.

This sequence joins TRBV11-2 and TRBJ1-1; D remains ambiguous. Germline V lookup: CDR1 SGHAT, CDR2 FQNNGV. The CDR3 totals 15 residues. The V end lost 2 bases, the J end lost 0 bases, and 10 bases lay between the germline ends. The CDR3 protein is CASSLSPNLNTEAFF. The CDR3 DNA reads as TGTGCCAGCAGCTTAAGTCCAAACTTGAACACTGAAGCTTTCTTT.

The rearrangement joins TRBV18 to TRBJ2-1; 7 nucleotides agree with TRBD1. V gave up 2 bases and J gave up 12 bases; unmatched junction bases: 22. The germline V gene has CDR1 KGHSH and CDR2 LQKENI. This CDR3 is 18 amino acids long. CDR3 amino acids: CASSPEGQLGLLGVAQFF. CDR3 bases: TGTGCCAGCTCACCAGAGGGACAGTTGGGGTTGTTGGGTGTTGCGCAGTTCTTC.

The table lists this clone with a count of one. The V call is TRBV30, the J call TRBJ1-1, with TRBD1 matching over 8 bases. V lost 5 bases, J lost 0 bases, and 5 bases stayed unmatched. Germline V gene sequence: CDR1 GTSNPN, CDR2 SVGIG (reference sequence). CDR3 length equals 14 residues. The CDR3 nucleotides read TGTGCCTGGGTTTCGGGACAGGTGAACACTGAAGCTTTCTTT. This translates into CAWVSGQVNTEAFF.

This chain joins TRBV28 and TRBJ2-4; D might be TRBD1 (5 bases). CDR3 size: 13 residues. From germline, CDR1 is MDHEN and CDR2 SYDVKM. Trimming stripped 5 bases from V and 6 bases from J, with 11 bases between. The CDR3 here is CASSETVRNIQYF. CDR3 in DNA: TGTGCCAGCAGTGAGACAGTGCGAAACATTCAGTACTTC.

The chain combines TRBV28 with TRBJ2-5; unclear D gene. There are 11 residues in the CDR3. Trimming removed 5 bases from V and 2 bases from J, with 3 bases in between. The germline V gene has CDR1 MDHEN and CDR2 SYDVKM. The CDR3 region has the DNA TGTGCCAGCAGTCTACAAGAGACCCAGTACTTC. This sequence encodes CASSLQETQYF.

The rearrangement uses TRBV7-9 and TRBJ2-7; 9 bases line up with TRBD1. After removal of 3 bases from V and 5 bases from J, the junction contained 8 bases not matched to a gene. Germline CDR1 reads SEHNR; CDR2 reads FQNEAQ (reference sequence). The CDR3 extends over 15 amino acids. The CDR3 DNA sequence: TGTGCCAGCAGCTTGGGGGGACAGGGCGGCCACGAGCAGTACTTC. It yields the protein CASSLGGQGGHEQYF.

The chain carries TRBV6-5 and TRBJ1-2; D remains ambiguous. This CDR3 region has 13 residues. Trimming pared 5 bases from V and 6 bases from J, leaving 13 bases between. Germline V CDR1 and CDR2: MNHEY, SVGAGI. CDR3 in DNA: TGTGCCAGCAGTCAGTCGGGTCGTGATGGCTACACCTTC. Protein sequence: CASSQSGRDGYTF.

This chain uses TRBV2 with TRBJ2-7, with D possibly matching TRBD1 (6 bases). Trimming left V 2 bases short and J 2 bases short, with 13 bases between. Germline CDR1 and CDR2: SNHLY and FYNNEI. This CDR3 spans 15 amino acids. The CDR3, as DNA: TGTGCCAGCAGTGAAACAGGGATCAGGACCTACGAGCAGTACTTC. Protein product: CASSETGIRTYEQYF. The variable domain in full, with the rest retrieved from reference TRBV2 and TRBJ2-7, is EPEVTQTPSHQVTQMGQEVILRCVPISNHLYFYWYRQILGQKVEFLVSFYNNEISEKSEIFDDQFSVERPDGSNFTLKIRSTKLEDSAMYFCASSETGIRTYEQYFGPGTRLTVT.

The chain recombines TRBV7-6 with TRBJ2-3; the match to TRBD1 covers 9 bases. CDR1 and CDR2 (germline): SGHVS, FNYEAQ. The trim removed 4 bases at V and 3 bases at J, leaving 5 bases unmatched. This CDR3 spans 15 amino acids. The CDR3 DNA reads TGTGCCAGCAGCTCATACAGGGGGCAAACAGATACGCAGTATTTT. Its protein product is CASSSYRGQTDTQYF. Full variable domain (missing parts from reference TRBV7-6 and TRBJ2-3): GAGVSQSPRYKVTKRGQDVALRCDPISGHVSLYWYRQALGQGPEFLTYFNYEAQQDKSGLPNDRFSAERPEGSISTLTIQRTEQRDSAMYRCASSSYRGQTDTQYFGPGTRLTVL.

The gene calls are TRBV19 and TRBJ1-1; D ambiguous. Between the trimmed V and J ends, which lost 3 bases and 4 bases, there was a span of 9 bases. CDR3 length: 13 amino acids. In germline, CDR1 is LNHDA, CDR2 SQIVND (reference sequence). The CDR3 DNA reads TGTGCCAGTAGTATCGAATCCGGCACTGAAGCTTTCTTT. It yields the protein CASSIESGTEAFF.

The chain carries TRBV29-1 and TRBJ2-1; 10 nucleotides match TRBD2. From germline, CDR1 is SQVTM and CDR2 ANQGSEA. V shed 7 bases, J shed 9 bases, and the junction held 12 bases outside the gene matches. The CDR3 has 14 amino acids. The CDR3, as DNA: TGCAGCGGGGCGGGGGGACTAGCGACCGGTGAGCAGTTCTTC. Protein product: CSGAGGLATGEQFF.